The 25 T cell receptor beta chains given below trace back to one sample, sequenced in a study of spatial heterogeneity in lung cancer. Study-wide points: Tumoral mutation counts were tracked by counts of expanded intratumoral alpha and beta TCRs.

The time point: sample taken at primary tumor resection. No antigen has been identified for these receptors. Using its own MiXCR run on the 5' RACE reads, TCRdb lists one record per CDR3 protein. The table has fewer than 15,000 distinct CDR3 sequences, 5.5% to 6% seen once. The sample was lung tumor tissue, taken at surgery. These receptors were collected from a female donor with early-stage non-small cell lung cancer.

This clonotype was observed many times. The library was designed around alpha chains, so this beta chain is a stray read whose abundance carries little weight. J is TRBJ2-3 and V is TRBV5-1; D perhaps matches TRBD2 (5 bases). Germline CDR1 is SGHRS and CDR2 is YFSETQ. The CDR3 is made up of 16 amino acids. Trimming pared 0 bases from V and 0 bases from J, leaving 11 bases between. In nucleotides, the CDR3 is TGCGCCAGCAGCTTGGGGCGACTATATAGCACAGATACGCAGTATTTT. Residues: CASSLGRLYSTDTQYF. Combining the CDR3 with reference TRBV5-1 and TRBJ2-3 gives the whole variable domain KAGVTQTPRYLIKTRGQQVTLSCSPISGHRSVSWYQQTPGQGLQFLFEYFSETQRNKGNFPGRFSGRQFSNSRSEMNVSTLELGDSALYLCASSLGRLYSTDTQYFGPGTRLTVL.

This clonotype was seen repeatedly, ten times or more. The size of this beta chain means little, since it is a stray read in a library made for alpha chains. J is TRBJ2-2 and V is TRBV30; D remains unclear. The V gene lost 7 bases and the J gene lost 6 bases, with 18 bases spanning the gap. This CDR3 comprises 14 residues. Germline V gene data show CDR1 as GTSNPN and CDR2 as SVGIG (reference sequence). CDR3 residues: CASPAWLMPGELFF. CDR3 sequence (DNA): TGTGCCTCCCCAGCGTGGCTGATGCCCGGGGAGCTGTTTTTT.

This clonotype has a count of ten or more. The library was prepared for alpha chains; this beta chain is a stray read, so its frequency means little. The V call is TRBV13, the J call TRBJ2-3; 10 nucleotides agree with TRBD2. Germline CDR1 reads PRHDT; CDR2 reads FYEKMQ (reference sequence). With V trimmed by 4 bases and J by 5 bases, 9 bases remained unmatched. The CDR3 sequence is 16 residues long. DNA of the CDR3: TGTGCCAGCAGCTCACGACTAGCGGGTGCGGAAGATACGCAGTATTTT. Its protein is CASSSRLAGAEDTQYF. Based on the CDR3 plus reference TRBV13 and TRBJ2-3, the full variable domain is AAGVIQSPRHLIKEKRETATLKCYPIPRHDTVYWYQQGPGQDPQFLISFYEKMQSDKGSIPDRFSAQQFSDYHSELNMSSLELGDSALYFCASSSRLAGAEDTQYFGPGTRLTVL.

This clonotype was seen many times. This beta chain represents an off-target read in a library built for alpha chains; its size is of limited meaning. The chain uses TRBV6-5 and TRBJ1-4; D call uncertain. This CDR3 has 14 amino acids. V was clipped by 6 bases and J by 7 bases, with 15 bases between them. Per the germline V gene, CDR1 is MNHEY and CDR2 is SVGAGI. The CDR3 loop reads CASSPRWQVEKLFF. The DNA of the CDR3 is TGTGCCAGCAGCCCCCGGTGGCAGGTTGAAAAACTGTTTTTT.

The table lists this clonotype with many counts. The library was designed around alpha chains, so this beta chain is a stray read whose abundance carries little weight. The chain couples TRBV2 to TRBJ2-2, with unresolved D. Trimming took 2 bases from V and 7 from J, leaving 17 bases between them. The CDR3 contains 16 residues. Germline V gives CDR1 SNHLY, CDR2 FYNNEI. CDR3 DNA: TGTGCCAGCAGTGAATTGAGACGCAGAGGTATCGGGGAGCTGTTTTTT. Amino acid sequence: CASSELRRRGIGELFF.

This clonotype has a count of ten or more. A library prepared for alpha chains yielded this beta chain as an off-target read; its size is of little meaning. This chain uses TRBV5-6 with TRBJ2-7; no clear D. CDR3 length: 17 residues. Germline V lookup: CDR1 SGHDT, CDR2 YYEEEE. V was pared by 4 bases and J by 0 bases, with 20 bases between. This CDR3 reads CASSLSTRAAYSYEQYF. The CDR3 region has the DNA TGTGCCAGCAGCCTAAGTACCCGGGCAGCTTACTCCTACGAGCAGTACTTC.

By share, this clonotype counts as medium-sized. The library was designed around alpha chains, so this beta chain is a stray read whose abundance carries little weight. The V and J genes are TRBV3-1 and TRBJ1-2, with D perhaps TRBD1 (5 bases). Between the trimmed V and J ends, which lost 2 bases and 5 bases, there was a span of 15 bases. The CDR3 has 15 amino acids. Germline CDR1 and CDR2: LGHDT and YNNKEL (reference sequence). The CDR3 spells CASSQSHGTLYGYTF. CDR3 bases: TGTGCCAGCAGCCAAAGCCACGGGACTTTGTATGGCTACACCTTC.

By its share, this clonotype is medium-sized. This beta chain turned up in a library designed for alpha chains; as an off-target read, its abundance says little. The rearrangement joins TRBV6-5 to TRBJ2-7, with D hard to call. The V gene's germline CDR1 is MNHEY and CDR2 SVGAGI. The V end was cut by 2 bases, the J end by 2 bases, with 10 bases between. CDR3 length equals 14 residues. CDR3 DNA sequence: TGTGCCAGCAGTTACCGGGCCTTAACCTACGAGCAGTACTTC. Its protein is CASSYRALTYEQYF.

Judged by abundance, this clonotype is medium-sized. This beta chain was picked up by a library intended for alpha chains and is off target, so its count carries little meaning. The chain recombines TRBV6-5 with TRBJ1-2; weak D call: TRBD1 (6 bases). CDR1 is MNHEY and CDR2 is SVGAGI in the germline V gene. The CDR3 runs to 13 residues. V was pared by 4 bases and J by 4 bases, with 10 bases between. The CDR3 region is CASSLGGTYGYTF. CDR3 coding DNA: TGTGCCAGCAGTTTAGGGGGGACCTATGGCTACACCTTC.

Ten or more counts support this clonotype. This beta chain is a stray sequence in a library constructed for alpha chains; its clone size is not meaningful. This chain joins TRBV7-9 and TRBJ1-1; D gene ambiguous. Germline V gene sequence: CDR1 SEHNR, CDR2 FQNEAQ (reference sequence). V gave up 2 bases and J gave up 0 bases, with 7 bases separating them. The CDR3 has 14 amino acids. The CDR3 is CASSLWELNTEAFF. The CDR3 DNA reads TGTGCCAGCAGCTTATGGGAATTGAACACTGAAGCTTTCTTT. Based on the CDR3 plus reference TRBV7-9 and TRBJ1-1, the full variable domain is DTGVSQNPRHKITKRGQNVTFRCDPISEHNRLYWYRQTLGQGPEFLTYFQNEAQLEKSRLLSDRFSAERPKGSFSTLEIQRTEQGDSAMYLCASSLWELNTEAFFGQGTRLTVV.

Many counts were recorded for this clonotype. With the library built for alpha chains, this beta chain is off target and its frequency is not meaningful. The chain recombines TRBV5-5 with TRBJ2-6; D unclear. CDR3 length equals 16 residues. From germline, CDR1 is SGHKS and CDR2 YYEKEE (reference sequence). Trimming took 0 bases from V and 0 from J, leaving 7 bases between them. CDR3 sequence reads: CASSLVFASGANVLTF. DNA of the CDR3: TGTGCCAGCAGCTTGGTTTTCGCCTCTGGGGCCAACGTCCTGACTTTC.

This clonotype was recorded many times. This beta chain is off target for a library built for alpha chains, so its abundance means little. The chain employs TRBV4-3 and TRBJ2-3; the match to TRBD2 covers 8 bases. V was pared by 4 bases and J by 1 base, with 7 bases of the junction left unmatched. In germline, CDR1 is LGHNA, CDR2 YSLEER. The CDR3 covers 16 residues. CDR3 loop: CASSPPWGLGTDTQYF. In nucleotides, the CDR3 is TGCGCCAGCAGCCCACCTTGGGGACTAGGCACAGATACGCAGTATTTT.

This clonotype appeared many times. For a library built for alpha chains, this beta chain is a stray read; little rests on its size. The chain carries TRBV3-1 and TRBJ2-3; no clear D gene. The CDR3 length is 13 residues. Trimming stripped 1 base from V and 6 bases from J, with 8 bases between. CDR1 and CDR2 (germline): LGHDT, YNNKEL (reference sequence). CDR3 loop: CASSQGGIDTQYF. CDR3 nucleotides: TGTGCCAGCAGCCAAGGTGGTATTGATACGCAGTATTTT.

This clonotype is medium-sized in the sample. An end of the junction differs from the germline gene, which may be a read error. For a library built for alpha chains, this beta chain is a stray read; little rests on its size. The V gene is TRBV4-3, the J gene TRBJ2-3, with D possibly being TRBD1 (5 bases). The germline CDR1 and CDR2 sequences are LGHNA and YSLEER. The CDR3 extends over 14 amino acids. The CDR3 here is CASSQDSATQGMDF. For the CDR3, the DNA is TGCGCCAGCAGCCAAGATTCGGCCACTCAGGGTATGGATTTT.

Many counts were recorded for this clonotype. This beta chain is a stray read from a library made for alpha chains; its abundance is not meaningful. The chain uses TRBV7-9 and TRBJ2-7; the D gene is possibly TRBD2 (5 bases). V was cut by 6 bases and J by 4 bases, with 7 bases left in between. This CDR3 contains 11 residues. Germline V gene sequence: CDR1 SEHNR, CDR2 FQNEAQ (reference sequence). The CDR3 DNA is TGTGCCAGCAGGGGAGCTTACGAGCAGTACTTC. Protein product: CASRGAYEQYF.

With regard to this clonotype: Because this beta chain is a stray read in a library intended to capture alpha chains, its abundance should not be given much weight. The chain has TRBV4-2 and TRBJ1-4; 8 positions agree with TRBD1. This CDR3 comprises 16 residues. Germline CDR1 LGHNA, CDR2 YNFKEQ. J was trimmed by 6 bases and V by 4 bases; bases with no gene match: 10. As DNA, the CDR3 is TGTGCCAGCAGCCCCGGGACAGGAATACAGGATGAAAAACTGTTTTTT. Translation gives CASSPGTGIQDEKLFF.

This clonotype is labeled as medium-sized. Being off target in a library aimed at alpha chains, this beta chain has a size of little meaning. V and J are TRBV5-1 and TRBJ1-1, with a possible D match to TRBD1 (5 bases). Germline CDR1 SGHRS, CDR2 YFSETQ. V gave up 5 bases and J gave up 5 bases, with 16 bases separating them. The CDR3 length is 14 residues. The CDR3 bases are TGCGCCAGCAGATGGGCCAGGGAAGAAACTGAAGCTTTCTTT. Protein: CASRWAREETEAFF.

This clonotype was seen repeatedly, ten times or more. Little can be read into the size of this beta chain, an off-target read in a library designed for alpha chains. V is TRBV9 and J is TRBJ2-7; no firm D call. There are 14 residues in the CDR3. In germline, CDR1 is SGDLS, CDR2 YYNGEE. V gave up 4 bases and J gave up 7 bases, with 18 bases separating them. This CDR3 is CASSPNLGLREQYF. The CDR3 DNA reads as TGTGCCAGCAGCCCCAATTTGGGCCTCAGGGAGCAGTACTTC.

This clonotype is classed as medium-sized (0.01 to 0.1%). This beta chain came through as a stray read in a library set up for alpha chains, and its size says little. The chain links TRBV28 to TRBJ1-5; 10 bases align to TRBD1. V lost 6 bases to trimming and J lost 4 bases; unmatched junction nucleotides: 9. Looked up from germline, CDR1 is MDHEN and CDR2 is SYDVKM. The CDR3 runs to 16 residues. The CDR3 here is CASSPGQGSVNQPQHF. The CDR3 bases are TGTGCCAGCAGCCCGGGACAGGGGTCCGTTAATCAGCCCCAGCATTTT.

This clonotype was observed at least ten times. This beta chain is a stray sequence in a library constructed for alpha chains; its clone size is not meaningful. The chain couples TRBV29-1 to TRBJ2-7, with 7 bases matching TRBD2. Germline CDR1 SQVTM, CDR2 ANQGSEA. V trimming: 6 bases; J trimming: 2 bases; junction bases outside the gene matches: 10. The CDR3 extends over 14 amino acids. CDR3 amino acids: CSVRSGTKAYEQYF. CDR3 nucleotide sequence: TGCAGCGTCAGATCCGGGACTAAAGCCTACGAGCAGTACTTC.

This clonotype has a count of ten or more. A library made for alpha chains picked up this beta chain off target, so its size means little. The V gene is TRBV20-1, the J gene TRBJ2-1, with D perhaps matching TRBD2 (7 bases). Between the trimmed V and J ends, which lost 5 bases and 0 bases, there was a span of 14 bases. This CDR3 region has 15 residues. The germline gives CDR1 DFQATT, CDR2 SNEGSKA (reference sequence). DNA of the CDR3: TGCAGTGCTCAAGGGGGGGCTTACTCCTACAATGAGCAGTTCTTC. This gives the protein CSAQGGAYSYNEQFF.

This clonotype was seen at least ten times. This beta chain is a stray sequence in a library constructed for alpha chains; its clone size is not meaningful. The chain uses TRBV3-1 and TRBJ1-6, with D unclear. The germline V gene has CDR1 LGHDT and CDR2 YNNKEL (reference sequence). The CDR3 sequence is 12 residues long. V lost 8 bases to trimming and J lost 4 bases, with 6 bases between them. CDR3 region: CASGNYNSPLHF. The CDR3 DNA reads TGTGCCAGCGGCAATTATAATTCACCCCTCCACTTT.

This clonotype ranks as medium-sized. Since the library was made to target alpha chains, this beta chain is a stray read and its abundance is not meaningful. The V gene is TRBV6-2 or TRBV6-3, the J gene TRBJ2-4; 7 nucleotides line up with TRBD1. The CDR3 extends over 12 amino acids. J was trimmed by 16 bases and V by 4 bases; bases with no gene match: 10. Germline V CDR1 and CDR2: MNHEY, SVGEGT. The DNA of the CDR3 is TGTGCCAGCAGTTCTAGCCCGGACAGGCGTTACTTC. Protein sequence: CASSSSPDRRYF.

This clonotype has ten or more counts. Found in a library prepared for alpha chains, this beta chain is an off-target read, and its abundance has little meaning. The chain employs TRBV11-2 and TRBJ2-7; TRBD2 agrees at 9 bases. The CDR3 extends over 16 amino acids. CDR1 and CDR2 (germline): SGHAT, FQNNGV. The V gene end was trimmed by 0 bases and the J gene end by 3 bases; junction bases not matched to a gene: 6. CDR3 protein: CASSLDDLAGSYEQYF. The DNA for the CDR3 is TGTGCCAGCAGCTTAGATGACCTAGCGGGAAGCTACGAGCAGTACTTC.

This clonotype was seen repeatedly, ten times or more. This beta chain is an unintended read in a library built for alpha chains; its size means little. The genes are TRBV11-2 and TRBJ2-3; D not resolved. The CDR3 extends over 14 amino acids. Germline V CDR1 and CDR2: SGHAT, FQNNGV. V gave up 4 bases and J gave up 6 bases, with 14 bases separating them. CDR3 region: CASSSSFSRDTQYF. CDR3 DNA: TGTGCCAGCAGCTCTTCCTTCTCCCGTGATACGCAGTATTTT.